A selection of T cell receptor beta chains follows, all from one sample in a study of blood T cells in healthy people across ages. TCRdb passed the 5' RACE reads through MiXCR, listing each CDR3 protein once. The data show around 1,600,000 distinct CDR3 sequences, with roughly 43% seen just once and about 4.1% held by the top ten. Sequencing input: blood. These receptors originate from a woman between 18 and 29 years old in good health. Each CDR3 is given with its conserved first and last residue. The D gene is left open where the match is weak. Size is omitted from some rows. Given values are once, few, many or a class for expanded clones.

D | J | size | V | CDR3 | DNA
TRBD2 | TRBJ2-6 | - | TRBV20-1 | CSARLAGHDSGANVLTF | TGCAGTGCTAGACTAGCGGGGCATGACTCTGGGGCCAACGTCCTGACTTTC
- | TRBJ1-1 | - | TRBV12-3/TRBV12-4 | CASSMYTNTEAFF | TGTGCCAGCAGTATGTATACGAACACTGAAGCTTTCTTT
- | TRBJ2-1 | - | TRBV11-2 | CASTRRGTSYNEQFF | TGTGCCAGCACTAGAAGAGGTACTAGCTACAATGAGCAGTTCTTC
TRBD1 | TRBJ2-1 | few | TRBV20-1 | CSARRNPGQAYNEQFF | TGCAGTGCTAGGCGGAATCCCGGACAGGCATACAATGAGCAGTTCTTC
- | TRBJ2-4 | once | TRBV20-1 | CSARKGEAKTIQYF | TGCAGTGCTAGAAAGGGTGAGGCCAAAACCATTCAGTACTTC
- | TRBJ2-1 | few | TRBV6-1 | CASGRTDEQFF | TGTGCCAGCGGTCGGACTGATGAGCAGTTCTTC
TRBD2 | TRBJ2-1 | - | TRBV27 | CASSLYARTSGTNEQFF | TGTGCCAGCAGTTTATATGCCCGAACTAGCGGGACCAATGAGCAGTTCTTC
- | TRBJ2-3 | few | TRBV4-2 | CASSQVPASSDTQYF | TGTGCCAGCAGCCAAGTCCCGGCTAGCTCAGATACGCAGTATTTT
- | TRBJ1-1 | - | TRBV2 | CASSTYKNTEAFF | TGTGCCAGCTCTACGTATAAGAACACTGAAGCTTTCTTT
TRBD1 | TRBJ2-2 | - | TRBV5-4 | CASSFAGQGAIGELFF | TGTGCCAGCAGCTTTGCGGGACAGGGGGCAATCGGGGAGCTGTTTTTT
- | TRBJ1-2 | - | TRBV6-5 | CASSDFSGDGYTF | TGTGCCAGCAGTGACTTTTCAGGGGATGGCTACACCTTC
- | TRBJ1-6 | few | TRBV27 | CASRPLGGWPPLHF | TGTGCCAGCAGGCCATTAGGTGGTTGGCCACCCCTCCACTTT
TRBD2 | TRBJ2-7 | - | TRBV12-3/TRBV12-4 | CASGSGTVYEQYF | TGTGCCAGCGGTAGCGGGACCGTATACGAGCAGTACTTC
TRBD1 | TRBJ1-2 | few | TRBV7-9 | CASSPPDRPLYGYTF | TGTGCCAGCAGCCCCCCGGACAGGCCACTCTATGGCTACACCTTC
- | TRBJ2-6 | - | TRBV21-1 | CASSTTAGCSGANVLTF | TGTGCCAGCAGCACAACTGCAGGGTGCTCTGGGGCCAACGTCCTGACTTTC
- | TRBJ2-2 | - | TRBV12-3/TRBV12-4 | CASSLKQGETGELFF | TGTGCCAGCAGTTTGAAACAGGGCGAGACCGGGGAGCTGTTTTTT
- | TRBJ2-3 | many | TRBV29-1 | CSVQTGPDTQYF | TGCAGCGTTCAGACAGGCCCAGATACGCAGTATTTT
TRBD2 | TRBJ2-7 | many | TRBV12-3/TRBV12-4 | CASSLSGRSPYEQYF | TGTGCCAGCAGCCTTAGCGGGAGGTCTCCCTACGAGCAGTACTTC
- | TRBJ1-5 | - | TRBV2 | CASSPGWDQPQHF | TGTGCCAGCAGTCCAGGGTGGGATCAGCCCCAGCATTTT
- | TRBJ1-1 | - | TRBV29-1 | CSVHEVQNTEAFF | TGCAGCGTTCACGAGGTCCAGAACACTGAAGCTTTCTTT
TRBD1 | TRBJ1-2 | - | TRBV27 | CASRELTGAMGGYTF | TGTGCCAGCAGGGAGCTGACAGGGGCTATGGGGGGCTACACCTTC
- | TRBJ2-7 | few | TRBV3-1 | CASSQDRRRTTYEQYF | TGTGCCAGCAGCCAAGATCGGCGGAGAACCACCTACGAGCAGTACTTC
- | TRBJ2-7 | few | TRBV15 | CATSRDRLGYEQYF | TGTGCCACCAGCAGAGATAGGCTAGGTTACGAGCAGTACTTC
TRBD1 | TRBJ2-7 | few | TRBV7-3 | CASSLVGGTGDYEQYF | TGTGCCAGCAGCTTAGTTGGAGGGACAGGGGACTACGAGCAGTACTTC
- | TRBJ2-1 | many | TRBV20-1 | CSARLYNEQFF | TGCAGTGCTAGACTGTACAATGAGCAGTTCTTC
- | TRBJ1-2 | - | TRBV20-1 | CSASRDGTNYGYTF | TGCAGTGCTAGTCGGGACGGAACTAACTATGGCTACACCTTC
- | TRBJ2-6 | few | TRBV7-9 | CASSLLGQVQFSGANVLTF | TGTGCCAGCAGCTTACTGGGTCAGGTCCAATTCTCTGGGGCCAACGTCCTGACTTTC
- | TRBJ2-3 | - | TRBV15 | CATSSRADNTDTLYF | TGTGCCACCAGCAGCCGGGCGGACAACACAGATACGCTGTATTTT
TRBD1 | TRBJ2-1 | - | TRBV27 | CASSPGQARHEQFF | TGTGCCAGCAGTCCGGGACAGGCCAGACATGAGCAGTTCTTC
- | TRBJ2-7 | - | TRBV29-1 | CSGRFRLAAYNEQYF | TGCAGCGGCCGTTTCCGGTTAGCGGCATACAATGAGCAGTACTTC
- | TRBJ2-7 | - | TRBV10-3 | CAISEPTEIYEQYF | TGTGCCATCAGTGAGCCTACAGAGATCTACGAGCAGTACTTC
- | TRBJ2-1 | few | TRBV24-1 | CATSALAGTLDEQFF | TGTGCCACCAGTGCTCTCGCGGGTACTTTGGATGAGCAGTTCTTC
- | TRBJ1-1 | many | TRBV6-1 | CASRDFPMSWRVPNTEAFF | TGTGCCAGCAGGGATTTCCCGATGTCCTGGCGGGTTCCGAACACTGAAGCTTTCTTT
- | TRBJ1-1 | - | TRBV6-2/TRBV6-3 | CASSYRMVDTEAFF | TGTGCCAGCAGTTACAGGATGGTGGACACTGAAGCTTTCTTT
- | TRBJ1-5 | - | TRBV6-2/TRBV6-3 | CASNLRGSNQPQHF | TGTGCCAGCAACCTGCGGGGTAGCAATCAGCCCCAGCATTTT
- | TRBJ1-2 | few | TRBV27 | CASSFGAGSGYTF | TGTGCCAGCAGTTTCGGGGCAGGTTCTGGCTACACCTTC
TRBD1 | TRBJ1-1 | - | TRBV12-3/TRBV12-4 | CASSFGTGGGTEAFF | TGTGCCAGCAGTTTTGGGACAGGGGGCGGCACTGAAGCTTTCTTT
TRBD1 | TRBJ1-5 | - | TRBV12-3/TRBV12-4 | CASSRQGGGQPQHF | TGTGCCAGCAGTCGACAGGGTGGCGGTCAGCCCCAGCATTTT
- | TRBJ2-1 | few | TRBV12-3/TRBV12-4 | CASSFSSRHNEQFF | TGTGCCAGCAGTTTTTCTAGCAGGCACAATGAGCAGTTCTTC
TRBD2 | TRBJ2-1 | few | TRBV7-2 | CASSLTYDFGGTSYNEQFF | TGTGCCAGCAGCTTAACTTATGACTTCGGGGGGACGTCATACAATGAGCAGTTCTTC
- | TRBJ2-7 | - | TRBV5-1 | CASSPTPFREQYF | TGCGCCAGCAGCCCCACTCCGTTCCGCGAGCAGTACTTC
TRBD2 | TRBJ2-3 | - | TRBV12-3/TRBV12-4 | CASLSWREGATDTQYF | TGTGCCAGCCTTTCGTGGCGGGAGGGGGCTACAGATACGCAGTATTTT
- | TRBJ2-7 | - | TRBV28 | CASSSGTRSSYEQYF | TGTGCCAGCAGTTCCGGGACAAGGAGCTCCTACGAGCAGTACTTC
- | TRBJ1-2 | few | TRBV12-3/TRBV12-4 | CASSEGRVNYGYTF | TGTGCCAGCAGTGAGGGCAGGGTGAACTATGGCTACACCTTC
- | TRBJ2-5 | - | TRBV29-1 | CSYGSQGQETQYF | TGCAGTTATGGGAGCCAGGGCCAAGAGACCCAGTACTTC
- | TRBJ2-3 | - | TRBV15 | CATSRDRNALTDTQYF | TGTGCCACCAGCAGAGATAGGAACGCCCTCACAGATACGCAGTATTTT
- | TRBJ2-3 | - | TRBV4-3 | CASSQGPWDPTDTQYF | TGCGCCAGCAGCCAAGGGCCCTGGGACCCCACAGATACGCAGTATTTT
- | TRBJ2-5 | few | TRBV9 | CASSVVATEETQYF | TGTGCCAGCAGCGTAGTCGCGACGGAAGAGACCCAGTACTTC
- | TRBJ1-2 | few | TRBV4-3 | CASSQDLGWAETNYGYTF | TGCGCCAGCAGCCAAGATCTGGGGTGGGCGGAAACGAACTATGGCTACACCTTC
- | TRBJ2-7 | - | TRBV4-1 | CASSQGLGPRAREQYF | TGCGCCAGCAGCCAAGGTTTAGGTCCGCGAGCTAGAGAGCAGTACTTC
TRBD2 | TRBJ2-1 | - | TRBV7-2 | CASSIAGGTNEQFF | TGCGCCAGCAGCATAGCGGGGGGTACCAATGAGCAGTTCTTC
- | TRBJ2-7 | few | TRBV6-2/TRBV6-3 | CASSYPGTPTYEQYF | TGTGCCAGCAGTTACCCAGGCACACCTACCTACGAGCAGTACTTC